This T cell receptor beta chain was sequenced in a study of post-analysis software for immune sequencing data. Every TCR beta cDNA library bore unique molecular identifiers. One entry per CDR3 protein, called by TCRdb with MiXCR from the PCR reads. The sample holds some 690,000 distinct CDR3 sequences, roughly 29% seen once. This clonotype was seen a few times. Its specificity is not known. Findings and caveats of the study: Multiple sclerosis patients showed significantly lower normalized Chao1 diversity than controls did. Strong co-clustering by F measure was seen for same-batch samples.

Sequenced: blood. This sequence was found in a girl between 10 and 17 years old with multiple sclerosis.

The CDR3 protein is CASSQEGPGRGYGYTF. The CDR3 DNA follows: TGCGCCAGCAGCCAAGAGGGACCGGGACGGGGCTATGGCTACACCTTC. V and J are TRBV4-3 and TRBJ1-2; a weak D match, TRBD1 (5 bases). This CDR3 is 16 amino acids long. Trimming pared 0 bases from V and 4 bases from J, leaving 15 bases between. The germline V gene has CDR1 LGHNA and CDR2 YSLEER.